This TCR beta chain was captured in a study of blood T cell repertoires in COVID-19. Repertoires were generated with immunoSEQ multiplex PCR, while TCRdb's copy carries only in-frame clones and drops some. Here the sample spans just under 65,000 clones, roughly 82% being singletons. Specimen: peripheral blood. The receptor's source is a human donor in a cohort sampled during active COVID-19.

The CDR3: CATRGTGELFF. The DNA for the CDR3 is TGTGCAACAAGGGGTACCGGGGAGCTGTTTTTT. J is TRBJ2-2 and V is TRBV3-1 (or the pseudogene TRBV3-2); a weak D match, TRBD1 (5 bases). CDR3 length: 11 amino acids. Per germline, CDR1 LGHDT and CDR2 YNNKEL (reference sequence).